These 17 T cell receptor beta chains were all obtained from the same sample, sequenced in a study of Tregs in tolerant kidney transplant recipients (dated by TCRdb to about 2019). The method was the immunoSEQ multiplex PCR assay. TCRdb took this table from immuneACCESS and kept in-frame rearrangements with V and J called. Such tables lack part of the clones; where checked against another copy, unresolved V genes explain under half of the gap, and the rest is unexplained. This sample lists fewer than 80,000 clones; less than 90% were detected once. The ten biggest clones cover approximately 0.4% of the sample. Sample time point, as interpreted from the label and publication: blood sample drawn before combined kidney and bone marrow transplant. Sequenced here: CD4+ T cells from blood, sampled before the transplant. The receptor set was obtained from a human donor who received a combined kidney and bone marrow transplant.

The chain joins TRBV29-1 to TRBJ1-1, with TRBD1 matching over 8 bases. Germline loops: CDR1 SQVTM, CDR2 ANQGSEA. The V gene end was trimmed by 7 bases and the J gene end by 1 base; junction bases not matched to a gene: 20. CDR3 length: 18 amino acids. The CDR3 sequence: CSDGWTGKMVEENTEAFF. In DNA, the CDR3 is TGCAGCGATGGATGGACAGGGAAAATGGTTGAGGAGAACACTGAAGCTTTCTTT.

This chain joins TRBV18 and TRBJ1-2; 12 bases match TRBD1. CDR1 and CDR2 from the germline V gene are KGHSH and LQKENI. The trim removed 4 bases at V and 6 bases at J, leaving 6 bases unmatched. The CDR3 is made up of 15 amino acids. CDR3 protein: CASSQPGQGADGYTF. The CDR3, as DNA: TGTGCCAGCTCACAGCCGGGACAGGGGGCTGATGGCTACACCTTC.

The J gene is TRBJ1-2, the V gene TRBV6-5; D gene unclear. The V end was cut by 2 bases, the J end by 4 bases, with 17 bases between. The CDR3 sequence is 16 residues long. Germline loops: CDR1 MNHEY, CDR2 SVGAGI. The CDR3: CASSYDGNADTYGYTF. In DNA form, the CDR3 reads TGTGCCAGCAGTTACGACGGTAATGCGGATACCTATGGCTACACCTTC.

V usage is TRBV19 and J usage is TRBJ1-1; unclear D gene. V shed 7 bases and J shed 1 base, with 16 bases lying between them. Germline V lookup: CDR1 LNHDA, CDR2 SQIVND (reference sequence). The CDR3 length is 15 residues. As DNA, the CDR3 is TGTGCCAGTATACGCACAGTAACGTCGAACACTGAAGCTTTCTTT. This translates into CASIRTVTSNTEAFF.

The chain recombines TRBV28 with TRBJ1-4; TRBD1 matches 7 bases. V was pared by 4 bases and J by 10 bases, with 12 bases of the junction left unmatched. The CDR3 runs 15 residues. Germline assignment: CDR1 MDHEN and CDR2 SYDVKM. CDR3 sequence (DNA): TGTGCCAGCAGTTCCTCGTGGAGACAGGGAGGAAAACTGTTTTTT. This encodes CASSSSWRQGGKLFF. The full variable domain, its missing parts supplied by reference TRBV28 and TRBJ1-4, is DVKVTQSSRYLVKRTGEKVFLECVQDMDHENMFWYRQDPGLGLRLIYFSYDVKMKEKGDIPEGYSVSREKKERFSLILESASTNQTSMYLCASSSSWRQGGKLFFGSGTQLSVL.

The chain links TRBV29-1 to TRBJ2-3, with D possibly being TRBD2 (6 bases). The CDR3 has 14 residues. V dropped 7 bases and J dropped 4 bases, with 18 bases sitting between them. From germline, CDR1 is SQVTM and CDR2 ANQGSEA. This chain's CDR3 is CSARDSSLADTQYF. The DNA of the CDR3 is TGCAGCGCACGGGACTCAAGCTTAGCAGATACGCAGTATTTT.

V is TRBV7-9 and J is TRBJ2-2; TRBD2 might be the D (7 bases). V was clipped by 2 bases and J by 4 bases, with 11 bases between them. This CDR3 comprises 15 residues. Germline V gene sequence: CDR1 SEHNR, CDR2 FQNEAQ (reference sequence). The CDR3 sequence: CASSLYGGLTGELFF. CDR3 bases: TGTGCCAGCAGCTTATACGGGGGGCTCACCGGGGAGCTGTTTTTT. The whole variable domain, filled in from reference TRBV7-9 and TRBJ2-2, reads DTGVSQNPRHKITKRGQNVTFRCDPISEHNRLYWYRQTLGQGPEFLTYFQNEAQLEKSRLLSDRFSAERPKGSFSTLEIQRTEQGDSAMYLCASSLYGGLTGELFFGEGSRLTVL.

The chain combines TRBV5-1 with TRBJ2-1, with D hard to call. Germline CDR1 reads SGHRS; CDR2 reads YFSETQ. This CDR3 contains 15 residues. The ends were cut back, 4 bases at V and 0 bases at J, with 11 bases in the middle. Here the CDR3 reads CASSPLLSSYNEQFF. Written as DNA, the CDR3 is TGCGCCAGCAGCCCTCTGCTGAGCTCCTACAATGAGCAGTTCTTC.

The chain combines TRBV5-1 with TRBJ2-5, with 7 bases aligning to TRBD1. Germline CDR1 reads SGHRS; CDR2 reads YFSETQ. This CDR3 has 15 residues. V trimming: 3 bases; J trimming: 4 bases; junction bases outside the gene matches: 9. CDR3 region: CASSSNTDRVETQYF. CDR3 DNA: TGCGCCAGCAGCTCCAATACTGACAGGGTAGAGACCCAGTACTTC.

The V call is TRBV28, the J call TRBJ1-2; 7 bases agree with TRBD1. The CDR3 spans 14 residues. After removal of 7 bases from V and 2 bases from J, the junction contained 7 bases not matched to a gene. Germline loops: CDR1 MDHEN, CDR2 SYDVKM. CDR3 region: CASKSGGNNYGYTF. CDR3 nucleotides: TGTGCCAGCAAATCAGGGGGAAACAACTATGGCTACACCTTC.

The chain couples TRBV9 to TRBJ1-2; no firm D call. Trimming took off 0 bases at V and 7 bases at J, with 10 bases between the two ends. CDR1 is SGDLS, CDR2 YYNGEE, per germline. This CDR3 is 13 amino acids long. The CDR3 here is CASSVGLGGGYTF. The CDR3 DNA sequence: TGTGCCAGCAGCGTAGGTTTAGGCGGTGGCTACACCTTC.

The chain has TRBV30 and TRBJ2-5, with D perhaps matching TRBD2 (6 bases). Germline V CDR1 and CDR2: GTSNPN, SVGIG (reference sequence). V lost 3 bases, J lost 3 bases, and 17 bases lay in between. CDR3 length: 15 amino acids. CDR3 in amino acids: CAWREGLEREETQYF. In DNA form, the CDR3 reads TGTGCCTGGAGGGAGGGGTTGGAGCGAGAAGAGACCCAGTACTTC. Complete variable domain (other parts from reference TRBV30 and TRBJ2-5): SQTIHQWPATLVQPVGSPLSLECTVEGTSNPNLYWYRQAAGRGLQLLFYSVGIGQISSEVPQNLSASRPQDRQFILSSKKLLLSDSGFYLCAWREGLEREETQYFGPGTRLLVL.

The CDR3 DNA sequence: TGTGCCAGCTATGGTCAGATAAACACCGGGGAGCTGTTTTTT. Protein product: CASYGQINTGELFF. This chain connects TRBV28 to TRBJ2-2; D is unresolved. Per the germline V gene, CDR1 is MDHEN and CDR2 is SYDVKM. Trimming stripped 8 bases from V and 2 bases from J, with 12 bases between. This CDR3 spans 14 amino acids.

The chain employs TRBV28 and TRBJ2-7; D is perhaps TRBD1 (6 bases). The CDR3 is made up of 13 amino acids. The ends were cut back, 5 bases at V and 2 bases at J, with 10 bases in the middle. CDR1 MDHEN and CDR2 SYDVKM come from the germline V gene. The CDR3 sequence is CASSRGNTYEQYF. CDR3 coding DNA: TGTGCCAGCAGTAGGGGGAATACCTACGAGCAGTACTTC.

The chain employs TRBV10-3 and TRBJ1-5; no reliable D call. The V gene lost 4 bases and the J gene lost 5 bases, with 9 bases spanning the gap. The CDR3 totals 13 residues. CDR1 ENHRY and CDR2 SYGVKD come from the germline V gene. The CDR3 sequence is CAISALVDQPQHF. CDR3 bases: TGTGCCATCAGTGCTTTGGTAGATCAGCCCCAGCATTTT.

The rearrangement links TRBV9 to TRBJ2-3, with 8 bases aligning to TRBD2. Per germline, CDR1 SGDLS and CDR2 YYNGEE. J lost 4 bases, V lost 4 bases, and 5 bases had no gene match. CDR3 length: 14 amino acids. In DNA form, the CDR3 reads TGTGCCAGCAGCCGTAGCGGGAAACCAGATACGCAGTATTTT. This gives the protein CASSRSGKPDTQYF.

The V and J genes are TRBV15 and TRBJ1-5; the match to TRBD1 covers 7 bases. The V segment lost 3 bases and the J segment 6 bases; nucleotides outside the gene matches: 8. This CDR3 contains 15 residues. Germline lookup yields CDR1 LNHNV and CDR2 YYDKDF (reference sequence). CDR3 amino acids: CATSSRTGGFQPQHF. As DNA, the CDR3 is TGTGCCACCAGCAGTCGGACAGGAGGGTTTCAGCCCCAGCATTTT.